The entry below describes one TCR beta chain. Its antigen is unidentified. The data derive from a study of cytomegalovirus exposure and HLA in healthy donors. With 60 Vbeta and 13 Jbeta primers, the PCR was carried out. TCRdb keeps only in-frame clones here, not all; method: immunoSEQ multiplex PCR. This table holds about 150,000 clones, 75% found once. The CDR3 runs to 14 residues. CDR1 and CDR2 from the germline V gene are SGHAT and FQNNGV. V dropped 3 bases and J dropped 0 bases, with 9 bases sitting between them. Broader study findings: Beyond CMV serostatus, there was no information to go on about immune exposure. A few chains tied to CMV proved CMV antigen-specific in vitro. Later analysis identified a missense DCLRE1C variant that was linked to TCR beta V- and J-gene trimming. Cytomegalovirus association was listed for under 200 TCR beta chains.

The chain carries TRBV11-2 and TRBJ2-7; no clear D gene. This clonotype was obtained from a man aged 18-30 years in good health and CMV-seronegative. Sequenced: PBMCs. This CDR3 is CASSFVEFSYEQYF. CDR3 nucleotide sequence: TGTGCCAGCAGCTTTGTCGAGTTCTCCTACGAGCAGTACTTC.